These 18 T cell receptor beta chains were all obtained from the same sample, sequenced in a study of cytomegalovirus exposure and HLA in healthy donors. PCR used 60 Vbeta primers and 13 Jbeta primers. Generated by immunoSEQ multiplex PCR, the TCRdb table keeps only in-frame clones and is missing some. The top ten clones hold 5% to 7% of a sample with some 150,000 clones, almost 80% of them seen once. Input material: PBMCs. Receptors originate from a man aged 40-49 years in good health and CMV-seropositive.

The chain joins TRBV19 to TRBJ1-5; maybe TRBD1 (6 bases). This CDR3 has 12 residues. Trimming took 8 bases from V and 3 from J, leaving 8 bases between them. Germline V CDR1 and CDR2: LNHDA, SQIVND (reference sequence). The DNA of the CDR3 is TGTGCCAGTGGACAGATCAATCAGCCCCAGCATTTT. Translating it yields CASGQINQPQHF.

The genes are TRBV7-3 and TRBJ2-2; TRBD2 matches at 10 bases. The trim removed 2 bases at V and 4 bases at J, leaving 16 bases unmatched. There are 20 residues in the CDR3. Germline V CDR1 and CDR2: SGHTA, FQGTGA. The CDR3 loop is CASSLSNSGLAGASTGELFF. CDR3 nucleotides: TGTGCCAGCAGCTTATCTAATAGCGGGCTAGCGGGAGCCTCCACCGGGGAGCTGTTTTTT.

The rearrangement links TRBV9 to TRBJ2-2; 8 positions match TRBD2. Germline values: CDR1 SGDLS, CDR2 YYNGEE. There are 16 residues in the CDR3. V lost 3 bases to trimming and J lost 1 base; unmatched junction nucleotides: 5. As DNA, the CDR3 is TGTGCCAGCAGCGAGCACAGCGGGGGGAACACCGGGGAGCTGTTTTTT. It yields the protein CASSEHSGGNTGELFF.

V and J are TRBV2 and TRBJ2-7; no reliable D call. V was shortened by 7 bases and J by 5 bases, with 15 bases between the two germline ends. Germline V CDR1 and CDR2: SNHLY, FYNNEI. This CDR3 is built from 13 residues. The CDR3 loop reads CASKIGLVDEQYF. The CDR3 nucleotides are TGTGCCAGCAAGATCGGTCTCGTGGACGAGCAGTACTTC.

V gene TRBV19 combines with J gene TRBJ2-2, with TRBD2 matching 9 bases. The J segment lost 4 bases and the V segment lost 6 bases, leaving 3 bases of the junction unmatched. The germline V gene has CDR1 LNHDA and CDR2 SQIVND (reference sequence). The CDR3 length is 14 residues. The CDR3 coding sequence is TGTGCCAGTAGAAAAGCGGGAGGCACCGGGGAGCTGTTTTTT. It translates to CASRKAGGTGELFF.

V usage is TRBV5-1 and J usage is TRBJ1-4; 10 bases agree with TRBD1. From germline, CDR1 is SGHRS and CDR2 YFSETQ. The length of the CDR3 is 14 residues. J was trimmed by 8 bases and V by 6 bases; bases with no gene match: 7. The CDR3 loop is CASTTGTGAEKLFF. Here the CDR3 DNA reads TGCGCCAGCACCACCGGGACAGGGGCCGAAAAACTGTTTTTT.

The genes are TRBV6-5 and TRBJ2-7, with D unresolved. The germline V gene encodes CDR1 MNHEY and CDR2 SVGAGI. This CDR3 has 11 residues. V lost 8 bases and J lost 6, with 11 bases in between. The CDR3 DNA follows: TGTGCCAGCGGTCGACAAGGCGAGCAGTACTTC. Protein: CASGRQGEQYF.

This clone occurred once. The chain has TRBV2 and TRBJ2-1, with 16 bases matching TRBD2. This CDR3 is built from 19 residues. The V gene's germline CDR1 is SNHLY and CDR2 FYNNEI. V was pared by 6 bases and J by 3 bases, with 11 bases of the junction left unmatched. As DNA, the CDR3 is TGTGCCAGCAGCCCCTCCCCGGGACTAGCGGGAGGGCGCTACAATGAGCAGTTCTTC. It translates to CASSPSPGLAGGRYNEQFF.

In the case of this clone: Different DNA sequences within this sample yield the same CDR3. J is TRBJ2-6 and V is TRBV28, with TRBD1 identical over 8 bases. The CDR3 is 15 residues long. CDR1 is MDHEN, CDR2 SYDVKM, per germline. J was trimmed by 2 bases and V by 6 bases; bases with no gene match: 3. CDR3 DNA sequence: TGTGCCAGCAGGCCGACAGGGGCTGGGGCCAACGTCCTGACTTTC. This translates into CASRPTGAGANVLTF.

CDR3 DNA: TGTGCCAGCAGTCCCCGCCGGGGACTAGCGGCCAACAATGAGCAGTTCTTC. It translates to CASSPRRGLAANNEQFF. The rearrangement links TRBV11-2 to TRBJ2-1; 11 nucleotides line up with TRBD2. The V and J ends lost 6 bases and 5 bases, in that order; junction bases with no gene match: 12. CDR3 length: 17 amino acids. Germline V lookup: CDR1 SGHAT, CDR2 FQNNGV.

The genes are TRBV12-2 and TRBJ2-7; the table's D call, TRBD2, has no DNA check behind it. TRBV12-2 is given as a pseudogene. The CDR3 has 16 amino acids. This chain's CDR3 is CASRFADSGSPYEQYF. In nucleotides, the CDR3 is TGTGCAAGTCGCTTTGCAGATAGCGGGTCCCCCTACGAGCAGTACTTC.

The rearrangement joins TRBV2 to TRBJ1-2; no reliable D call. V lost 6 bases and J lost 8, with 16 bases in between. The germline V gene has CDR1 SNHLY and CDR2 FYNNEI. This CDR3 region has 13 residues. The CDR3 DNA reads TGTGCCAGCAGGGTACAGCAAGGTACGGGCTACACCTTC. Its protein product is CASRVQQGTGYTF.

This rearrangement joins TRBV19 to TRBJ2-7; TRBD2 agrees at 9 bases. CDR1 is LNHDA and CDR2 is SQIVND in the germline V gene (reference sequence). The CDR3 has 15 amino acids. After removal of 5 bases from V and 6 bases from J, the junction contained 11 bases not matched to a gene. The chain's CDR3 is CASSQSAGGPSEQYF. CDR3 bases: TGTGCCAGTAGTCAATCGGCGGGAGGGCCAAGCGAGCAGTACTTC. Filled out from reference TRBV19 and TRBJ2-7, the complete variable domain reads DGGITQSPKYLFRKEGQNVTLSCEQNLNHDAMYWYRQDPGQGLRLIYYSQIVNDFQKGDIAEGYSVSREKKESFPLTVTSAQKNPTAFYLCASSQSAGGPSEQYFGPGTRLTVT.

The chain carries TRBV5-1 and TRBJ2-3; tentatively, D is TRBD1 (6 bases). Germline V lookup: CDR1 SGHRS, CDR2 YFSETQ. The CDR3 contains 14 residues. The V and J ends lost 7 bases and 1 base respectively, with 13 bases between them. The CDR3, as DNA: TGCGCCAGCGCCCCTAAGGGGGGCACAGATACGCAGTATTTT. Translation: CASAPKGGTDTQYF.

Turning to this clone: The identical CDR3 is also encoded by other nucleotide sequences in the sample. The chain is built from TRBV5-1 and TRBJ1-1; a weak D match, TRBD1 (6 bases). Per germline, CDR1 SGHRS and CDR2 YFSETQ. With 4 bases removed from V and 2 bases from J, the gap between germline ends came to 12 bases. This CDR3 is built from 14 residues. CDR3 protein: CASSLQGSNTEAFF. The CDR3 region has the DNA TGCGCCAGCAGCCTACAGGGTTCTAACACTGAAGCTTTCTTT.

J is TRBJ1-1 and V is TRBV7-6, with D maybe TRBD1 (5 bases). This CDR3 has 15 amino acids. Germline CDR1 reads SGHVS; CDR2 reads FNYEAQ. V lost 5 bases, J lost 0 bases, and 13 bases lay in between. Here the CDR3 DNA reads TGTGCCAGCAGCCCCCGCAGGGTCTTGAACACTGAAGCTTTCTTT. Translation: CASSPRRVLNTEAFF.

This chain uses TRBV9 with TRBJ2-1, with 9 bases identical to TRBD2. V was pared by 0 bases and J by 5 bases, with 3 bases of the junction left unmatched. Germline-derived CDR1 and CDR2 are SGDLS and YYNGEE. There are 15 residues in the CDR3. The CDR3 DNA reads as TGTGCCAGCAGCGTAGGACTAGCGGCGAACAATGAGCAGTTCTTC. The encoded protein is CASSVGLAANNEQFF.

In this sample, this clone turned up a few times. This chain links TRBV6-5 with TRBJ2-1; D unresolved. V lost 2 bases and J 10 bases, leaving 18 bases between the germline ends. This CDR3 has 15 residues. From germline, CDR1 is MNHEY and CDR2 SVGAGI. CDR3 residues: CASSYDGGGLGEQFF. CDR3 sequence (DNA): TGTGCCAGCAGTTACGATGGTGGCGGCTTAGGAGAGCAGTTCTTC.